The text below deals with one T cell receptor beta chain. While infection was still active, Seattle patients were enrolled and then followed longitudinally. Germline-derived CDR1 and CDR2 are SQVTM and ANQGSEA. The CDR3 totals 16 residues. Trimming took 4 bases from V and 0 from J, leaving 15 bases between them. Sequencing was performed with immunoSEQ multiplex PCR; in TCRdb, only in-frame clones are kept and a portion is missing. The table shows hundreds of thousands of clones, with roughly 80% occurring only once. This specimen comes from a study of blood T cell repertoires in COVID-19. The clonotype originates from an elderly woman with COVID-19, enrolled during active disease. V and J are TRBV29-1 and TRBJ1-4; D gene ambiguous. Sequencing was carried out using peripheral blood. CDR3 region: CSVGLGSLSTNEKLFF. The CDR3, as DNA: TGCAGCGTTGGATTGGGTAGCCTCTCAACTAATGAAAAACTGTTTTTT.